Shown below are 7 T cell receptor beta chains from a single sample sequenced in a study of spatial heterogeneity in lung cancer. Time point described: sample taken at primary tumor resection. Via MiXCR, TCRdb re-called the 5' RACE reads, giving one row per CDR3 protein. In the table there are about 39,000 distinct CDR3 sequences, around 3.1% of which are singletons. Sequencing was performed on normal lung tissue next to the tumor, taken at surgery. All receptors derive from a male donor with early-stage non-small cell lung cancer.

This sequence joins TRBV24-1 and TRBJ2-3; unclear D gene. The V and J ends lost 5 bases and 2 bases respectively, with 10 bases between them. Germline lookup yields CDR1 KGHDR and CDR2 SFDVKD. This CDR3 is built from 14 residues. The CDR3 nucleotides read TGTGCCACCAGTGTAGGCCCATTCACAGATACGCAGTATTTT. It yields the protein CATSVGPFTDTQYF.

This clonotype was detected ten times or more. The J gene is TRBJ1-2, the V gene TRBV6-1; D is possibly TRBD1 (6 bases). Per germline, CDR1 MNHNS and CDR2 SASEGT. This CDR3 has 14 residues. V gave up 6 bases and J gave up 6 bases, with 17 bases separating them. The CDR3 nucleotides read TGTGCCAGCAGCGCACGTGGACAGAGCAATGGCTACACCTTC. This sequence encodes CASSARGQSNGYTF.

In regard to this clonotype: A read error may explain this, as a much larger clone is one base away. Without the conserved terminal phenylalanine or tryptophan, this CDR3 likely stems from a read error. The chain couples TRBV2 to TRBJ2-7; D is undetermined. Germline values: CDR1 SNHLY, CDR2 FYNNEI. This CDR3 has 14 amino acids. Trimming left V 7 bases short and J 1 base short, with 14 bases between. The CDR3 region has the DNA TGTGCCAGCACCCCCCAGCACTCATCCTACGAGCAGTACTCC. The encoded protein is CASTPQHSSYEQYS.

This clonotype was found many times. The chain has TRBV6-6 and TRBJ1-6, with TRBD1 as a possible D gene (6 bases). Per the germline V gene, CDR1 is MNHNY and CDR2 is SVGAGI (reference sequence). The V gene lost 6 bases and the J gene lost 5 bases, with 11 bases spanning the gap. The CDR3 sequence is 14 residues long. The CDR3 bases are TGTGCCAGCAGGCGGGGGGCAGATAATTCACCCCTCCACTTT. Its protein product is CASRRGADNSPLHF.

This clonotype has a count of ten or more. V and J are TRBV24-1 and TRBJ2-1, with D possibly TRBD2 on 6 matching bases. Trimming cost V 4 bases and J 7 bases, with 13 bases left between them. This CDR3 has 14 amino acids. Per the germline V gene, CDR1 is KGHDR and CDR2 is SFDVKD. CDR3 amino acids: CATSETRRLNEQFF. CDR3 coding DNA: TGTGCCACCAGTGAGACTAGGCGGTTAAATGAGCAGTTCTTC.

In this sample, this clonotype turned up many times. Given the absence of the conserved phenylalanine or tryptophan at the CDR3 end, a read error is likely. Because the CDR3's place on the DNA is in doubt, the DNA is left out and the CDR3 is given as listed by TCRdb. The chain has TRBV5-6 and TRBJ2-7; the D call in the table, TRBD2, was not verified against the DNA. The CDR3 length equals 11 residues, ends included. Germline CDR1 and CDR2: SGHDT and YYEEEE. CDR3 region: CASSWGTKVTL.

This clonotype was observed at least ten times. The V and J genes are TRBV4-2 and TRBJ1-4; 7 bases fit TRBD1. CDR3 length: 18 residues. Trimming removed 0 bases from V and 0 bases from J; junction bases left unmatched: 7. CDR1 and CDR2 from the germline V gene are LGHNA and YNFKEQ. CDR3 nucleotides: TGTGCCAGCAGCCAAGATGGCAGGGGGGCGACAACTAATGAAAAACTGTTTTTT. Translating it yields CASSQDGRGATTNEKLFF.